By proportion, the clone carrying this T cell receptor (beta chain) is medium-sized (0.01 to 0.1%). Using its own MiXCR run on the reads, TCRdb lists one record per CDR3 protein. In the table there are nearly 30,000 distinct CDR3 sequences, about a sixth of which are singletons. The data are from a study of patients with pleural tuberculosis. The sample taken for sequencing was peripheral blood. The TCR sequence derives from a human donor with pleural tuberculosis.

The CDR3 reads CASSLSNYQPQHF. CDR3 nucleotide sequence: TGTGCCAGCAGTTTATCGAACTATCAGCCCCAGCATTTT. The chain links TRBV27 to TRBJ1-5; D not certain. This CDR3 spans 13 amino acids. Germline V gene sequence: CDR1 MNHEY, CDR2 SMNVEV (reference sequence). V shed 0 bases and J shed 5 bases, with 5 bases lying between them.